This T cell receptor (beta chain) was sequenced during a study of CD8 T cells in Susac syndrome. The CDR3 extends over 14 amino acids. Trimming removed 4 bases from V and 1 base from J, with 12 bases in between. Germline CDR1 DFQATT, CDR2 SNEGSKA (reference sequence). TCR beta sequencing covered blood CD8+ and CD4+ T cells. When the RNA was reverse transcribed, random hexamers were used with an input of roughly 0.5 to 1 ug. MiXCR was run by TCRdb on the immunoSEQ multiplex PCR reads, yielding one entry per CDR3 protein. The sample consists of about 300,000 distinct CDR3 sequences, over 75% of them appearing once.

The sequenced sample was CD8+ T cells from PBMCs. The receptor's source is a human donor with multiple sclerosis. The chain uses TRBV20-1 and TRBJ2-3; a weak D match, TRBD1 (7 bases). The DNA for the CDR3 is TGCAGTGCTAAGGAGGGACAGCGCACAGATACGCAGTATTTT. This translates into CSAKEGQRTDTQYF.